This T cell receptor beta chain was recorded in a study of T cell responses to AZD1222 COVID-19 vaccine. Sequencing was performed with immunoSEQ multiplex PCR; in TCRdb, only in-frame clones are kept and a portion is missing. The table includes about 76,000 clones, nearly 90% detected once. A word on this clone: Its antigen is currently unknown.

Study-level findings and limits: Spike-specific TCRs gained breadth and depth after people received two AZD1222 doses.

V lost 0 bases and J lost 5, with 11 bases in between. This CDR3 is 14 amino acids long. Germline lookup yields CDR1 SGHRS and CDR2 YFSETQ. This specimen was peripheral blood, taken on day 0 of AZD1222 vaccination. The chain joins TRBV5-1 to TRBJ2-5, with no clear D. This TCR came from an adult in good health. The CDR3 is CASSLAAGEETQYF. Written as DNA, the CDR3 is TGCGCCAGCAGCTTGGCCGCAGGCGAGGAGACCCAGTACTTC.